Listed here are 22 T cell receptor beta chains from one sample, sequenced in a study of blood T cell repertoires in COVID-19. Generated by immunoSEQ multiplex PCR, the TCRdb table keeps only in-frame clones and is missing some. The table has about 210,000 clones, 92% seen once. Source material: peripheral blood. Receptors were obtained from a man aged 25 to 45 with acute or convalescent COVID-19.

The chain uses TRBV24-1 and TRBJ2-7; 14 nucleotides match TRBD2. V gave up 2 bases and J gave up 7 bases; unmatched junction bases: 6. Germline lookup yields CDR1 KGHDR and CDR2 SFDVKD. The CDR3 has 16 amino acids. Written as DNA, the CDR3 is TGTGCCACCAGTGATTCCGGACTAGCGGGAGGAGCTGAGCAGTACTTC. This translates into CATSDSGLAGGAEQYF.

The rearrangement uses TRBV5-8 and TRBJ2-3; D remains unclear. Germline V gene sequence: CDR1 SGHTS, CDR2 YDEGEE. V was pared by 4 bases and J by 3 bases, with 15 bases between. The CDR3 is made up of 15 amino acids. The CDR3, as DNA: TGTGCCAGCAGCCCCGACGGCCTCAGGACAGATACGCAGTATTTT. This translates into CASSPDGLRTDTQYF.

The chain carries TRBV5-1 and TRBJ2-1; 8 bases are shared with TRBD2. Per the germline V gene, CDR1 is SGHRS and CDR2 is YFSETQ. The CDR3 runs to 15 residues. Trimming at V came to 4 bases and at J to 5 bases, leaving 8 bases not matched to a gene. The CDR3 reads CASSRVLADNNEQFF. CDR3 sequence (DNA): TGCGCCAGCAGCCGTGTACTAGCGGACAACAATGAGCAGTTCTTC.

The V call is TRBV5-1, the J call TRBJ2-7; 11 nucleotides match TRBD2. Germline trimming cut 4 bases from V and 3 bases from J; bases unmatched to any gene: 3. This CDR3 is 14 amino acids long. CDR1 SGHRS and CDR2 YFSETQ come from the germline V gene. The CDR3 region has the DNA TGCGCCAGCAGCAAGACTAGCGGGAACTACGAGCAGTACTTC. Its protein product is CASSKTSGNYEQYF.

The chain uses TRBV28 and TRBJ2-2; D is unclear. This CDR3 has 13 residues. V was pared by 3 bases and J by 6 bases, with 8 bases between. Per the germline V gene, CDR1 is MDHEN and CDR2 is SYDVKM. CDR3 DNA: TGTGCCAGCAGTTTGGTAGCCGCCGGGGAGCTGTTTTTT. Translation gives CASSLVAAGELFF.

The chain combines TRBV11-2 with TRBJ2-5, with 10 bases aligning to TRBD2. Germline CDR1 SGHAT, CDR2 FQNNGV. The CDR3 has 17 amino acids. After removal of 0 bases from V and 2 bases from J, the junction contained 6 bases not matched to a gene. CDR3 residues: CASSLEASGSVQETQYF. CDR3 DNA: TGTGCCAGCAGCTTAGAAGCTAGCGGGAGCGTACAAGAGACCCAGTACTTC.

As to this clone: Compared with germline, one end of the junction differs, possibly owing to a read error. V usage is TRBV27 and J usage is TRBJ2-2; a possible D gene is TRBD1 (5 bases). Germline values: CDR1 MNHEY, CDR2 SMNVEV (reference sequence). This CDR3 has 15 amino acids. The CDR3 region is CASSLSVIAQGALFF. As DNA, the CDR3 is TGTGCCAGCAGTTTATCGGTAATAGCCCAAGGGGCGCTGTTTTTT.

V usage is TRBV4-1 and J usage is TRBJ1-5, with 7 nucleotides matching TRBD1. The V segment lost 1 base and the J segment 1 base; nucleotides outside the gene matches: 7. The V gene's germline CDR1 is MGHRA and CDR2 YSYEKL. The CDR3 contains 17 residues. The CDR3 region has the DNA TGCGCCAGCAGCCAAGGGCCGGCCAGGGGGAGCAATCAGCCCCAGCATTTT. It translates to CASSQGPARGSNQPQHF.

The V and J genes are TRBV19 and TRBJ2-1, with D maybe TRBD2 (7 bases). Between the trimmed V and J ends, which lost 3 bases and 9 bases, there was a span of 12 bases. This CDR3 has 13 amino acids. Germline V gene lookup returns CDR1 LNHDA and CDR2 SQIVND (reference sequence). For the CDR3, the DNA is TGTGCCAGTAGTATGGCGGGGGCTGGTGAGCAGTTCTTC. Translating it yields CASSMAGAGEQFF.

The rearrangement uses TRBV9 and TRBJ1-2; D is unresolved. The CDR3 contains 15 residues. Germline lookup yields CDR1 SGDLS and CDR2 YYNGEE. V was clipped by 4 bases and J by 1 base, with 14 bases between them. CDR3 in amino acids: CASSPKWSGNYGYTF. For the CDR3, the DNA is TGTGCCAGCAGCCCCAAATGGTCGGGTAACTATGGCTACACCTTC.

V is TRBV7-9 and J is TRBJ2-6; 10 bases match TRBD1. Per germline, CDR1 SEHNR and CDR2 FQNEAQ (reference sequence). The CDR3 length is 19 residues. V shed 1 base, J shed 1 base, and the junction held 7 bases outside the gene matches. The CDR3 sequence is CASSLEFRTGGSGANVLTF. In nucleotides, the CDR3 is TGTGCCAGCAGCTTAGAATTCCGGACAGGGGGTTCTGGGGCCAACGTCCTGACTTTC.

The chain carries TRBV7-8 and TRBJ1-1, with D hard to call. Germline V gene lookup returns CDR1 SGHVS and CDR2 FQNEAQ. The length of the CDR3 is 13 residues. Trimming removed 5 bases at V and 3 bases at J, with 10 bases between. CDR3 DNA: TGTGCCAGCAGCGCCTCGGTCCACACTGAAGCTTTCTTT. Encoded protein: CASSASVHTEAFF.

This clone has just one count. The chain uses TRBV4-1 and TRBJ2-7; 10 bases agree with TRBD1. This CDR3 is built from 14 residues. V shed 3 bases, J shed 6 bases, and the junction held 5 bases outside the gene matches. From germline, CDR1 is MGHRA and CDR2 YSYEKL. Here the CDR3 DNA reads TGCGCCAGCAGCCACAGACAGGGGGCGAGCGAGCAGTACTTC. The encoded protein is CASSHRQGASEQYF.

The chain joins TRBV10-1 to TRBJ2-3, with no clear D. Germline CDR1 and CDR2: WNHNN and SYGVQD (reference sequence). V lost 4 bases and J 3 bases, leaving 11 bases between the germline ends. The CDR3 has 14 amino acids. This CDR3 is CASSVQPTTDTQYF. CDR3 DNA sequence: TGCGCCAGCAGTGTACAGCCGACAACAGATACGCAGTATTTT.

This chain connects TRBV29-1 to TRBJ2-7; TRBD1 is a possible D gene (5 bases). Trimming stripped 3 bases from V and 3 bases from J, with 12 bases between. This CDR3 comprises 13 residues. Germline CDR1 reads SQVTM; CDR2 reads ANQGSEA. In nucleotides, the CDR3 is TGCAGCGTTGATCTGCCAGGGCGCTACGAGCAGTACTTC. Translated: CSVDLPGRYEQYF.

CDR3 sequence (DNA): TGTGCCAGCCGGGGACAGGTCACCGTTGTCAACTATGGCTACACCTTC. Amino acid sequence: CASRGQVTVVNYGYTF. This sequence joins TRBV7-3 and TRBJ1-2, with 8 bases aligning to TRBD1. The CDR3 is 16 amino acids. V trimming: 8 bases; J trimming: 2 bases; junction bases outside the gene matches: 13. CDR1 and CDR2 from the germline V gene are SGHTA and FQGTGA.

The chain couples TRBV14 to TRBJ1-6, with D possibly being TRBD1 (5 bases). From germline, CDR1 is SGHDN and CDR2 FVKESK. The CDR3 is 13 amino acids. V was clipped by 2 bases and J by 7 bases, with 6 bases between them. The CDR3 DNA sequence: TGTGCCAGCAGCCAATACAGGAATTCACCCCTCCACTTT. Amino acids: CASSQYRNSPLHF. The full variable domain, its missing parts supplied by reference TRBV14 and TRBJ1-6, is EAGVTQFPSHSVIEKGQTVTLRCDPISGHDNLYWYRRVMGKEIKFLLHFVKESKQDESGMPNNRFLAERTGGTYSTLKVQPAELEDSGVYFCASSQYRNSPLHFGNGTRLTVT.

The chain links TRBV6-6 to TRBJ1-3; D is unresolved. The CDR3 length is 16 residues. Germline V gives CDR1 MNHNY, CDR2 SVGAGI (reference sequence). Trimming took off 0 bases at V and 3 bases at J, with 12 bases between the two ends. Here the CDR3 reads CASSYSEGRDGNTIYF. DNA for the CDR3: TGTGCCAGCAGTTACTCGGAAGGACGGGATGGAAACACCATATATTTT.

The genes are TRBV28 and TRBJ2-7; 9 bases are a match to TRBD1. The V gene's germline CDR1 is MDHEN and CDR2 SYDVKM. The CDR3 extends over 13 amino acids. Trimming at V came to 5 bases and at J to 2 bases, leaving 1 base not matched to a gene. Written as DNA, the CDR3 is TGTGCCAGCAGTACAGGGGGCACCTACGAGCAGTACTTC. Protein sequence: CASSTGGTYEQYF.

J is TRBJ2-7 and V is TRBV7-3, with a possible D match to TRBD1 (6 bases). V was cut by 1 base and J by 2 bases, with 9 bases left in between. The CDR3 length is 14 residues. In germline, CDR1 is SGHTA, CDR2 FQGTGA. The CDR3 spells CASSLITGTYEQYF. CDR3 DNA sequence: TGTGCCAGCAGCTTAATTACAGGGACCTACGAGCAGTACTTC.

V usage is TRBV5-1 and J usage is TRBJ1-4; no firm D call. The CDR3 has 13 residues. The V and J ends lost 1 base and 6 bases respectively, with 7 bases between them. In germline, CDR1 is SGHRS, CDR2 YFSETQ. CDR3 sequence reads: CASSLITDEKLFF. In nucleotides, the CDR3 is TGCGCCAGCAGCTTGATCACAGATGAAAAACTGTTTTTT. The whole variable domain, filled in from reference TRBV5-1 and TRBJ1-4, reads KAGVTQTPRYLIKTRGQQVTLSCSPISGHRSVSWYQQTPGQGLQFLFEYFSETQRNKGNFPGRFSGRQFSNSRSEMNVSTLELGDSALYLCASSLITDEKLFFGSGTQLSVL.

The chain joins TRBV9 to TRBJ1-4; D may be TRBD1 (5 bases). The CDR3 extends over 13 amino acids. Trimming cost V 3 bases and J 3 bases, with 6 bases left between them. The germline V gene has CDR1 SGDLS and CDR2 YYNGEE. CDR3 sequence: CASSGGANEKLFF. The CDR3 nucleotides read TGTGCCAGCAGCGGGGGGGCTAATGAAAAACTGTTTTTT.